This T cell receptor (beta chain) came from a study of blood T cell repertoires in COVID-19. Overall study: From T cells, B-cell-depleted T cells, or PBMCs came the material, which was cDNA or gDNA.

Authors' data handling: Using reference gene primer amplification, nucleated cell counts were estimated. Repertoires were generated with immunoSEQ multiplex PCR, while TCRdb's copy carries only in-frame clones and drops some. V and J calls and clone size are those listed in that table; D and trimming were worked out from the DNA. The sample contains about 160,000 clones, more than 75% of which appear only once. Enrollment of patients from Seattle took place during active infection, with longitudinal follow-up. Trimming shortened V by 1 base and J by 7 bases, and 14 bases separated the two germline ends. CDR1 and CDR2 (germline): KGHSH, LQKENI. The CDR3 extends over 15 amino acids.

The sample consisted of peripheral blood. This clonotype was obtained from a woman aged 70-85 years with COVID-19, enrolled during active disease. The chain links TRBV18 to TRBJ2-1; a weak D match, TRBD1 (5 bases). CDR3 loop: CASSPLGEVHNEQFF. The CDR3 DNA reads as TGTGCCAGCTCACCACTAGGGGAAGTGCATAATGAGCAGTTCTTC.